This passage covers 9 T cell receptor beta chains from one sample sequenced in a study of T cells in Graves' hyperthyroidism and ophthalmopathy. RNA transcripts gave rise to amplified TCR beta CDR3 regions. When the TCR CDR3 underwent first-round RT-PCR, the HTBI primer set was used. TCRdb re-derived calls from the multiplex PCR reads in MiXCR, one entry per CDR3 protein. Of nearly 750,000 distinct CDR3 sequences listed, roughly a third are singletons. Sequenced input: blood. The receptors were gathered from a woman aged 40 to 50 with Graves' hyperthyroidism.

A word on this clonotype: The junction departs from the called germline gene at one end, perhaps through a read error. The chain has TRBV29-1 and TRBJ2-6; TRBD1 matches at 7 bases. The CDR3 consists of 11 residues. Looked up from germline, CDR1 is SQVTM and CDR2 is ANQGSEA. CDR3 protein: CSVERGQTEAF. CDR3 bases: TGCAGCGTTGAGAGGGGGCAAACTGAAGCTTTC.

The V call is TRBV4-3, the J call TRBJ1-2, with D maybe TRBD1 (6 bases). Trimming stripped 0 bases from V and 8 bases from J, with 13 bases between. The CDR3 runs to 14 residues. CDR1 and CDR2 (germline): LGHNA, YSLEER. The CDR3 here is CASSQDEQGGGYTF. The CDR3 DNA follows: TGCGCCAGCAGCCAAGATGAACAGGGCGGCGGCTACACCTTC.

This clonotype was detected once. J is TRBJ2-6 and V is TRBV10-3; a possible D gene is TRBD1 (5 bases). Germline V gene data show CDR1 as ENHRY and CDR2 as SYGVKD. V gave up 10 bases and J gave up 1 base, with 17 bases separating them. The CDR3 is made up of 16 amino acids. CDR3 region: CASTGKLISGANVLTF. The DNA for the CDR3 is TGTGCCAGCACAGGCAAGCTGATTTCTGGGGCCAACGTCCTGACTTTC.

This clonotype was seen at least ten times. This rearrangement joins TRBV25-1 to TRBJ1-2, with 7 bases fitting TRBD1. The CDR3 consists of 13 residues. Germline V gene data show CDR1 as MGHDK and CDR2 as SYGVNS. V lost 5 bases, J lost 7 bases, and 7 bases stayed unmatched. CDR3 region: CASSLQGIGGYTF. The CDR3 coding sequence is TGTGCCAGCAGTCTACAGGGGATAGGTGGCTACACCTTC.

A few counts support this clonotype. DNA of the CDR3: TGCGCCAGCAGCCCGACAATCGGACAGGCCACTGAAGCTTTCTTT. Translating it yields CASSPTIGQATEAFF. The V and J genes are TRBV4-3 and TRBJ1-1, with 7 bases aligning to TRBD1. The CDR3 length is 15 residues. V shed 4 bases and J 4 bases; nucleotides not matched to a gene: 9. In germline, CDR1 is LGHNA, CDR2 YSLEER.

Notes on this clonotype: A read error may explain this, as a much larger clone is one base away. The V and J genes are TRBV7-2 and TRBJ2-7; D might be TRBD1 (6 bases). The DNA end lines up better with TRBJ2-1; the J call may be wrong. The CDR3 loop spans 15 amino acids. Per the germline V gene, CDR1 is SGHTA and CDR2 is FQGNSA. CDR3 residues: CASSFGPTGDYEQFF. Written as DNA, the CDR3 is TGTGCCAGCAGCTTCGGACCGACAGGCGACTACGAGCAGTTCTTC.

V usage is TRBV10-3 and J usage is TRBJ1-4; the match to TRBD1 covers 7 bases. The V gene end was trimmed by 10 bases and the J gene end by 5 bases; junction bases not matched to a gene: 13. This CDR3 is 15 amino acids long. Germline CDR1 and CDR2: ENHRY and SYGVKD. CDR3 bases: TGTGCCAGCACCAGAAGGAGGGACAGCAATGAAAAACTGTTTTTT. It yields the protein CASTRRRDSNEKLFF.

For this clonotype: One end of the junction does not line up with germline, which may come from a read error. The chain employs TRBV12-3 or TRBV12-4 and TRBJ1-3, with D perhaps matching TRBD1 (5 bases). This CDR3 spans 15 amino acids. CDR3 protein: CASSFPGTAGNTVYF. CDR3 coding DNA: TGTGCCAGCAGTTTTCCAGGGACGGCTGGAAACACCGTATATTTT.

V usage is TRBV20-1 and J usage is TRBJ2-5, with D possibly being TRBD1 (5 bases). The V end lost 2 bases, the J end lost 4 bases, and 20 bases lay between the germline ends. Per germline, CDR1 DFQATT and CDR2 SNEGSKA (reference sequence). The CDR3 contains 16 residues. The DNA of the CDR3 is TGCAGTGCTAGACCACGGAATCAGGGTTTCTTAGAGACCCAGTACTTC. Encoded protein: CSARPRNQGFLETQYF.